The 2 T cell receptor beta chains listed next were all sequenced from one sample in a study of identical twins. TCRdb redid the calling of the 5' RACE reads with MiXCR, one entry per CDR3 protein. The sample lists a few hundred thousand distinct CDR3 sequences; 24% were seen once. A further study also used this sample, focusing on T cells expressing NK-cell markers.

The sample consisted of CD4+ T cells sorted from blood. Receptors were obtained from a woman under 30 in good health.

The chain employs TRBV7-2 and TRBJ2-1; D is unclear. CDR3 length equals 16 residues. Trimming left V 3 bases short and J 2 bases short, with 14 bases between. Germline V lookup: CDR1 SGHTA, CDR2 FQGNSA. The CDR3 loop reads CASSFRPPGPYNEQFF. Written as DNA, the CDR3 is TGTGCCAGCAGCTTTCGCCCCCCCGGCCCCTACAATGAGCAGTTCTTC.

The chain employs TRBV3-1 and TRBJ1-1, with D hard to call. Trimming removed 6 bases from V and 0 bases from J, with 11 bases in between. Germline V gene data show CDR1 as LGHDT and CDR2 as YNNKEL (reference sequence). CDR3 length equals 14 residues. The CDR3 nucleotides are TGTGCCAGCAGTGCAAGGATCATGAACACTGAAGCTTTCTTT. Protein sequence: CASSARIMNTEAFF.